This T cell receptor beta chain was sequenced during a study of blood T cell repertoires in COVID-19. Study-level background: Sites across the United States, Italy and Spain contributed samples from acute and convalescent COVID-19. PBMCs, B-cell-depleted T cells, or T cells provided the cDNA or gDNA that made up the material.

The CDR3 consists of 14 residues. V gave up 0 bases and J gave up 4 bases, with 9 bases separating them. CDR1 and CDR2 (germline): MNHEY, SVGAGI. Original analysis: Amplified reference gene primers provided the basis for estimating nucleated cell counts. The protocol was immunoSEQ multiplex PCR, while the TCRdb copy is restricted to in-frame clones and leaves out a portion. The DNA gave D and trimming, while V, J and clone size come from that table. The sample consists of roughly 150,000 clones, 84% of them appearing once. The chain uses TRBV6-5 and TRBJ1-2, with D unclear. Sequenced sample: peripheral blood. The TCR sequence derives from a woman in her 50s in a cohort sampled during active or convalescent COVID-19. In nucleotides, the CDR3 is TGTGCCAGCAGTTACTCGGAGGGAGCCTATGGCTACACCTTC. It encodes CASSYSEGAYGYTF.